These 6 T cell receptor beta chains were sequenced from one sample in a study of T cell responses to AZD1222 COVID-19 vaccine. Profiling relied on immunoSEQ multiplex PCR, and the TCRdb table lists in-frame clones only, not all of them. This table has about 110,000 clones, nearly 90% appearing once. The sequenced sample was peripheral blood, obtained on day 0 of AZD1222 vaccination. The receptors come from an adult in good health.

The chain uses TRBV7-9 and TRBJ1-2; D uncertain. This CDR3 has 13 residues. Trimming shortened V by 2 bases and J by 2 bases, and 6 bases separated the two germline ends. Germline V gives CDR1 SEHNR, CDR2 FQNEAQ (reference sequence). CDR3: CASSLSQNYGYTF. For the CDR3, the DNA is TGTGCCAGCAGCTTAAGCCAGAACTATGGCTACACCTTC.

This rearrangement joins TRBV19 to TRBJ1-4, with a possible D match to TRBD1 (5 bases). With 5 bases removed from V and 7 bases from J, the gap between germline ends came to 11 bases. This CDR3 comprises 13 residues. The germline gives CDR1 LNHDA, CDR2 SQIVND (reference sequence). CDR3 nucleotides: TGTGCCAGTAGTCGGCAGGGCGGTGAAAAACTGTTTTTT. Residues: CASSRQGGEKLFF.

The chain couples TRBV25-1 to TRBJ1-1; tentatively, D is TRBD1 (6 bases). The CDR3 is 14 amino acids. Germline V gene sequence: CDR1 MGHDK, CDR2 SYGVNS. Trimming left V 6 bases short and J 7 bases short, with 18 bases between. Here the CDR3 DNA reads TGTGCCAGCAGCCGGGCCGGGGGGCTTGTTGAAGCTTTCTTT. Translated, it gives CASSRAGGLVEAFF.

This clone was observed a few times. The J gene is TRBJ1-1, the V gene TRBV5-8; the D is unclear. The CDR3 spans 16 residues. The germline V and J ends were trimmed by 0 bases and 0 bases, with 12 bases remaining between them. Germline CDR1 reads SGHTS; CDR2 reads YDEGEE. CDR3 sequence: CASSLELGVLNTEAFF. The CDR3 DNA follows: TGTGCCAGCAGCTTGGAGCTCGGTGTCTTGAACACTGAAGCTTTCTTT.

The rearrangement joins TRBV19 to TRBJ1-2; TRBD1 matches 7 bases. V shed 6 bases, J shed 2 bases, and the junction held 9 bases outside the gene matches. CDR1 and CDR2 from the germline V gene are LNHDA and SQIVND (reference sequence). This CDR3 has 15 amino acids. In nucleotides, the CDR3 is TGTGCCAGTAGCGCATACAGGGGCCGAAACTATGGCTACACCTTC. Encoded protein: CASSAYRGRNYGYTF.

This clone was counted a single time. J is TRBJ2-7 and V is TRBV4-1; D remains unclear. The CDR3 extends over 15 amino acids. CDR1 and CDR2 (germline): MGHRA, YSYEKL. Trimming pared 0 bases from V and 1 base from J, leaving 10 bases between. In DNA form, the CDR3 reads TGCGCCAGCAGCCAAGATTGGGCAGAGTCCTACGAGCAGTACTTC. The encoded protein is CASSQDWAESYEQYF.